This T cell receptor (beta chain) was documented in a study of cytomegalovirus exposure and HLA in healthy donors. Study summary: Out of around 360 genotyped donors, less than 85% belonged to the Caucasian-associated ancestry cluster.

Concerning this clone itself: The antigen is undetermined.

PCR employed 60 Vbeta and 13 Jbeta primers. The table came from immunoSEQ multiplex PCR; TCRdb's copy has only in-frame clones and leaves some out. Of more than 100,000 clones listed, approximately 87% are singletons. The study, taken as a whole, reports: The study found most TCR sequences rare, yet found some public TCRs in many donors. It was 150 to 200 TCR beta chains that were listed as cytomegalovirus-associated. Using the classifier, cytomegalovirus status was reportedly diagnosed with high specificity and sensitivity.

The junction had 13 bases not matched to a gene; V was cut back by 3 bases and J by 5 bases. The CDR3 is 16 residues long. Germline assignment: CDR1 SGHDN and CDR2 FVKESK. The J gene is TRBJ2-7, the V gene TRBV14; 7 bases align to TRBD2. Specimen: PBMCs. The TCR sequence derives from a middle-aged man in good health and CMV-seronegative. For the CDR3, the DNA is TGTGCCAGCAGCCAGATTGGGAGGGGCCGGGAGAACGAGCAGTACTTC. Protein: CASSQIGRGRENEQYF.